This TCR beta chain was captured by sequencing in a study of early T cells in non-severe SARS-CoV-2 infection. In its sample, this clonotype was seen many times. The CDR3 loop spans 16 amino acids. CDR1 and CDR2 from the germline V gene are LNHDA and SQIVND (reference sequence). V gave up 7 bases and J gave up 4 bases; unmatched junction bases: 9. From the 5' RACE reads, TCRdb called clonotypes with MiXCR, one entry per CDR3 protein. The table includes 59,000 or so distinct CDR3 sequences, around an eighth detected once. The rearrangement joins TRBV19 to TRBJ2-1, with 11 nucleotides matching TRBD1. The receptor's source is an adult who was a healthcare worker with PCR-confirmed SARS-CoV-2 infection or an uninfected control (not recorded which). This specimen was whole blood, taken at baseline. The CDR3, as DNA: TGTGCCAGTACCTCAGGACAGGGGGCAAATTACAATGAGCAGTTCTTC. Its protein product is CASTSGQGANYNEQFF. Using reference TRBV19 and TRBJ2-1 for the parts outside the CDR3, the full variable domain is DGGITQSPKYLFRKEGQNVTLSCEQNLNHDAMYWYRQDPGQGLRLIYYSQIVNDFQKGDIAEGYSVSREKKESFPLTVTSAQKNPTAFYLCASTSGQGANYNEQFFGPGTRLTVL.